These T cell receptor beta chains were read from a single sample in a study of cytomegalovirus exposure and HLA in healthy donors. Using immunoSEQ multiplex PCR, the repertoire was profiled, and TCRdb retains in-frame clones only, with some absent. The table lists approximately 150,000 clones, around a tenth of them singletons. Sequencing was carried out using PBMCs. These receptors originate from a male donor in good health and CMV-seronegative. CDR3s include the opening cysteine and the closing phenylalanine or tryptophan. The order of the fields is V gene, clone size, J gene, D gene, CDR3 protein, CDR3 DNA. A D gene is named only where the DNA matches it firmly. Rows give clone size only sometimes, using once, few, many, or a class for an expanded clone.

V: TRBV7-8
size: -
J: TRBJ1-5
D: -
CDR3: CASSLDRRSYSNQPQHF
DNA: TGTGCCAGCAGCCTAGACCGGCGGAGTTATAGCAATCAGCCCCAGCATTTT

V: TRBV13
size: -
J: TRBJ2-1
D: -
CDR3: CASSLKALEGSGDEQFF
DNA: TGTGCCAGCAGCTTAAAGGCCCTCGAGGGATCAGGTGATGAGCAGTTCTTC

V: TRBV28
size: few
J: TRBJ2-7
D: -
CDR3: CASSPTGLLEQYF
DNA: TGTGCCAGCAGTCCGACGGGTCTCCTGGAGCAGTACTTC

V: TRBV7-9
size: -
J: TRBJ2-6
D: -
CDR3: CASSPRVSSGANVLTF
DNA: TGTGCCAGCAGCCCCAGGGTTTCCTCTGGGGCCAACGTCCTGACTTTC

V: TRBV29-1
size: -
J: TRBJ2-3
D: TRBD2
CDR3: CSGGGLAGTDTQYF
DNA: TGCAGCGGAGGTGGGCTAGCGGGCACAGATACGCAGTATTTT

V: TRBV6-5
size: few
J: TRBJ1-2
D: TRBD1
CDR3: CASRATGGNGYTF
DNA: TGTGCCAGCAGAGCGACAGGGGGCAATGGCTACACCTTC

V: TRBV19
size: -
J: TRBJ1-2
D: -
CDR3: CASSIGGSGYGYTF
DNA: TGTGCCAGTAGTATCGGAGGATCTGGCTATGGCTACACCTTC

V: TRBV13
size: -
J: TRBJ1-3
D: TRBD1
CDR3: CASSSGQGSFGNTIYF
DNA: TGTGCCAGCAGCTCTGGACAGGGGAGTTTTGGAAACACCATATATTTT

V: TRBV6-1
size: -
J: TRBJ2-7
D: -
CDR3: CASSVQGSAYEQYF
DNA: TGTGCCAGCAGTGTACAGGGATCTGCCTACGAGCAGTACTTC

V: TRBV28
size: -
J: TRBJ2-7
D: -
CDR3: CASSFVRGNYEQYF
DNA: TGTGCCAGCAGTTTTGTCAGGGGTAACTACGAGCAGTACTTC

V: TRBV7-2
size: few
J: TRBJ2-2
D: -
CDR3: CASSRGTQDGELFF
DNA: TGTGCCAGCAGCCGCGGGACTCAAGACGGGGAGCTGTTTTTT

V: TRBV27
size: -
J: TRBJ1-2
D: TRBD1
CDR3: CASSPGTGGWGYTF
DNA: TGTGCCAGCAGCCCCGGGACAGGGGGTTGGGGCTACACCTTC

V: TRBV9
size: -
J: TRBJ2-1
D: TRBD2
CDR3: CASSARVAGAYNEQFF
DNA: TGTGCCAGCAGCGCCCGTGTAGCGGGAGCTTACAATGAGCAGTTCTTC

V: TRBV19
size: few
J: TRBJ1-1
D: -
CDR3: CASSIHGVGEFQAFF
DNA: TGTGCCAGTAGTATTCATGGAGTCGGGGAATTCCAAGCTTTCTTT

V: TRBV10-3
size: -
J: TRBJ2-3
D: TRBD1
CDR3: CAISEGARTGKDTQYF
DNA: TGTGCCATCAGTGAGGGTGCAAGGACAGGGAAAGATACGCAGTATTTT

V: TRBV25-1
size: few
J: TRBJ1-1
D: -
CDR3: CASNVGGLNTEAFF
DNA: TGTGCCAGCAATGTAGGGGGTCTGAACACTGAAGCTTTCTTT

V: TRBV15
size: -
J: TRBJ2-7
D: -
CDR3: CATSREGGGVFDEQYF
DNA: TGTGCCACCAGCAGAGAGGGAGGCGGTGTATTTGACGAGCAGTACTTC

V: TRBV5-1
size: -
J: TRBJ2-5
D: TRBD1
CDR3: CASSQGQGTETQYF
DNA: TGCGCCAGCAGCCAAGGACAGGGGACGGAGACCCAGTACTTC

V: TRBV28
size: -
J: TRBJ1-4
D: -
CDR3: CASSHTGRGEKLFF
DNA: TGTGCCAGCAGCCATACAGGGAGAGGTGAAAAACTGTTTTTT

V: TRBV5-1
size: few
J: TRBJ2-1
D: TRBD2
CDR3: CASNGGSVYNEQFF
DNA: TGCGCCAGTAATGGCGGGAGCGTCTACAATGAGCAGTTCTTC

V: TRBV10-3
size: -
J: TRBJ1-1
D: TRBD1
CDR3: CAISESGQGGAFF
DNA: TGTGCCATCAGTGAGTCCGGCCAGGGGGGAGCTTTCTTT

V: TRBV19
size: few
J: TRBJ1-5
D: -
CDR3: CASTEGGRLNQPQHF
DNA: TGTGCCAGTACCGAGGGCGGGCGGCTCAATCAGCCCCAGCATTTT

V: TRBV2
size: few
J: TRBJ1-4
D: -
CDR3: CASTIQGSNEKLFF
DNA: TGTGCCAGCACCATACAGGGATCTAATGAAAAACTGTTTTTT

V: TRBV10-3
size: few
J: TRBJ1-5
D: -
CDR3: CAISTTGNSNQPQHF
DNA: TGTGCCATCAGCACCACCGGGAATAGCAATCAGCCCCAGCATTTT

V: TRBV7-9
size: few
J: TRBJ1-5
D: TRBD1
CDR3: CASSFLGDSQNQPQHF
DNA: TGTGCCAGCAGCTTCCTCGGGGACAGTCAGAATCAGCCCCAGCATTTT

V: TRBV29-1
size: few
J: TRBJ2-7
D: -
CDR3: CSVVDRSYEQYF
DNA: TGCAGCGTTGTCGACAGGAGCTACGAGCAGTACTTC

V: TRBV28
size: -
J: TRBJ2-2
D: -
CDR3: CASSLSFGELFF
DNA: TGTGCCAGCAGTCTATCATTCGGGGAGCTGTTTTTT

V: TRBV5-6
size: -
J: TRBJ1-1
D: TRBD1
CDR3: CASSFGQDEAFF
DNA: TGTGCCAGCAGCTTCGGACAGGATGAAGCTTTCTTT

V: TRBV11-1
size: -
J: TRBJ2-7
D: -
CDR3: CASSQEAGVGQYF
DNA: TGTGCCAGCAGCCAAGAAGCCGGTGTTGGGCAGTACTTC

V: TRBV28
size: -
J: TRBJ2-1
D: -
CDR3: CASSLDAGSYNEQFF
DNA: TGTGCCAGCAGCCTGGACGCGGGTTCCTACAATGAGCAGTTCTTC

V: TRBV19
size: -
J: TRBJ1-5
D: -
CDR3: CASRQGSNQPQHF
DNA: TGTGCCAGTAGACAGGGTAGCAATCAGCCCCAGCATTTT

V: TRBV4-3
size: few
J: TRBJ1-5
D: TRBD1
CDR3: CASSQDRDRFHNQPQHF
DNA: TGCGCCAGCAGCCAAGACAGGGACAGATTCCACAATCAGCCCCAGCATTTT

V: TRBV27
size: -
J: TRBJ2-7
D: TRBD2
CDR3: CASSLSLAAPSEQYF
DNA: TGTGCCAGCAGTTTATCTCTAGCGGCTCCTTCGGAGCAGTACTTC

V: TRBV28
size: -
J: TRBJ1-1
D: TRBD1
CDR3: CASSLRGRGTEAFF
DNA: TGTGCCAGCAGTTTGAGGGGGCGAGGGACTGAAGCTTTCTTT

V: TRBV28
size: few
J: TRBJ2-7
D: -
CDR3: CASSSTRETYEQYF
DNA: TGTGCCAGCAGTTCGACTCGGGAGACCTACGAGCAGTACTTC

V: TRBV11-3
size: -
J: TRBJ2-1
D: TRBD2
CDR3: CASSQGLTYNEQFF
DNA: TGTGCCAGCAGCCAGGGACTAACCTACAATGAGCAGTTCTTC

V: TRBV7-9
size: few
J: TRBJ2-1
D: TRBD2
CDR3: CASSLEVLAGVHEQFF
DNA: TGTGCCAGCAGCTTAGAGGTTCTAGCGGGAGTCCATGAGCAGTTCTTC

V: TRBV5-1
size: -
J: TRBJ2-1
D: -
CDR3: CASSDATGYNEQFF
DNA: TGCGCCAGCAGCGATGCAACAGGCTACAATGAGCAGTTCTTC

V: TRBV4-3
size: -
J: TRBJ1-2
D: -
CDR3: CASSQAGSGYTF
DNA: TGCGCCAGCAGCCAAGCTGGGAGCGGCTACACCTTC

V: TRBV7-9
size: few
J: TRBJ2-3
D: TRBD2
CDR3: CASSLIKGGFGTDTQYF
DNA: TGTGCCAGCAGCTTAATCAAGGGAGGGTTCGGCACAGATACGCAGTATTTT

V: TRBV25-1
size: -
J: TRBJ2-1
D: -
CDR3: CASSEPEIF
DNA: TGTGCCAGCAGTGAACCGGAGATCTTC

V: TRBV28
size: once
J: TRBJ2-1
D: TRBD2
CDR3: CASSLGLAAYNEQFF
DNA: TGTGCCAGCAGTTTGGGACTAGCTGCCTACAATGAGCAGTTCTTC

V: TRBV4-1
size: -
J: TRBJ2-7
D: TRBD1
CDR3: CASSQAQGAYEQYF
DNA: TGCGCCAGCAGCCAAGCGCAGGGGGCCTACGAGCAGTACTTC

V: TRBV6-5
size: few
J: TRBJ1-2
D: -
CDR3: CATHPDIRANYGYTF
DNA: TGTGCCACCCACCCGGACATCCGAGCTAACTATGGCTACACCTTC

V: TRBV2
size: -
J: TRBJ2-7
D: TRBD2
CDR3: CATNQAASGPYEQYF
DNA: TGTGCCACCAACCAAGCGGCTAGCGGGCCCTACGAGCAGTACTTC

V: TRBV4-1
size: few
J: TRBJ2-3
D: -
CDR3: CASSQPKGVGSASTDTQYF
DNA: TGCGCCAGCAGCCAACCTAAGGGGGTGGGGTCCGCTAGCACAGATACGCAGTATTTT

V: TRBV7-2
size: few
J: TRBJ2-3
D: TRBD2
CDR3: CASSLGETSAQYF
DNA: TGTGCCAGCAGCTTAGGGGAAACTAGCGCGCAGTATTTT

V: TRBV27
size: few
J: TRBJ1-4
D: -
CDR3: CAPQRRGLKEKLFF
DNA: TGTGCCCCCCAACGGAGGGGCTTAAAGGAAAAACTGTTTTTT

V: TRBV29-1
size: few
J: TRBJ1-4
D: -
CDR3: CSVAGTRDFHEKLFF
DNA: TGCAGCGTAGCGGGGACAAGGGATTTTCATGAAAAACTGTTTTTT

V: TRBV5-1
size: few
J: TRBJ1-4
D: -
CDR3: CASSLDREEKLFF
DNA: TGCGCCAGCAGCTTGGACAGGGAGGAAAAACTGTTTTTT

V: TRBV2
size: -
J: TRBJ2-5
D: TRBD1
CDR3: CASSWLVGQIKETQYF
DNA: TGTGCCAGCAGTTGGCTGGTGGGACAGATAAAAGAGACCCAGTACTTC

V: TRBV6-5
size: -
J: TRBJ1-5
D: -
CDR3: CASSYDRTNQPQHF
DNA: TGTGCCAGCAGTTACGACAGAACCAATCAGCCCCAGCATTTT

V: TRBV7-3
size: few
J: TRBJ1-1
D: TRBD1
CDR3: CASSFTGGNTEAFF
DNA: TGTGCCAGCAGCTTTACAGGGGGGAACACTGAAGCTTTCTTT

V: TRBV18
size: -
J: TRBJ2-1
D: TRBD2
CDR3: CASSPPSGRSYNEQFF
DNA: TGTGCCAGCTCACCACCGAGCGGGAGATCCTACAATGAGCAGTTCTTC

V: TRBV6-1
size: few
J: TRBJ1-4
D: TRBD1
CDR3: CASRGQRNEKLFF
DNA: TGTGCCAGCAGGGGACAGCGAAATGAAAAACTGTTTTTT

V: TRBV27
size: few
J: TRBJ2-1
D: TRBD2
CDR3: CASSLYLAGGGEQFF
DNA: TGTGCCAGCAGTTTATACCTAGCGGGAGGTGGGGAGCAGTTCTTC

V: TRBV11-2
size: -
J: TRBJ2-1
D: -
CDR3: CASSLDPTTYRQFF
DNA: TGTGCCAGCAGCTTAGATCCCACTACGTACCGCCAGTTCTTC

V: TRBV9
size: few
J: TRBJ2-7
D: -
CDR3: CASSGGEEGSSYEQYF
DNA: TGTGCCAGCAGCGGGGGTGAGGAGGGGAGCTCCTACGAGCAGTACTTC

V: TRBV11-2
size: -
J: TRBJ1-2
D: -
CDR3: CASSLARDYGYTF
DNA: TGTGCCAGCAGCTTAGCCAGGGACTATGGCTACACCTTC

V: TRBV9
size: few
J: TRBJ1-5
D: -
CDR3: CASSVGDTRNQPQHF
DNA: TGTGCCAGCAGCGTAGGGGACACAAGAAATCAGCCCCAGCATTTT